Included here is one TCR beta chain sequence, with context. The antigen is undetermined. J gave up 10 bases and V 4 bases, and 10 bases lay outside the gene matches. Germline assignment: CDR1 SEHNR and CDR2 FQNEAQ (reference sequence). This CDR3 is built from 15 residues. This sample is drawn from a study of cytomegalovirus exposure and HLA in healthy donors. In the study overall: In a previous analysis, around 120 million unique TCR beta sequences were found from some 200 million T cells.

Study-level findings and limits: TRBV6-2, TRBV6-3 and some other V segments were excluded as indistinguishable. Follow-up analysis seemed to connect common viral pathogens with several of the most significant clusters identified. Upon later analysis, TCR association rates were observed to vary by HLA locus, being highest for DRB1 and lowest for HLA-C.

Amplification used 60 Vbeta primers and 13 Jbeta primers. Assay: immunoSEQ multiplex PCR; the TCRdb copy retains only in-frame clones and omits some. The sample has about 190,000 clones; roughly 87% are singletons. This TCR was sampled from a boy under 10 years old in good health and CMV-seronegative. The source material was PBMCs. V gene TRBV7-9 combines with J gene TRBJ1-6; TRBD1 agrees at 7 bases. CDR3 sequence reads: CASSSAQGRESPLHF. The CDR3 coding sequence is TGTGCCAGCAGCTCCGCACAGGGGCGGGAATCACCCCTCCACTTT.